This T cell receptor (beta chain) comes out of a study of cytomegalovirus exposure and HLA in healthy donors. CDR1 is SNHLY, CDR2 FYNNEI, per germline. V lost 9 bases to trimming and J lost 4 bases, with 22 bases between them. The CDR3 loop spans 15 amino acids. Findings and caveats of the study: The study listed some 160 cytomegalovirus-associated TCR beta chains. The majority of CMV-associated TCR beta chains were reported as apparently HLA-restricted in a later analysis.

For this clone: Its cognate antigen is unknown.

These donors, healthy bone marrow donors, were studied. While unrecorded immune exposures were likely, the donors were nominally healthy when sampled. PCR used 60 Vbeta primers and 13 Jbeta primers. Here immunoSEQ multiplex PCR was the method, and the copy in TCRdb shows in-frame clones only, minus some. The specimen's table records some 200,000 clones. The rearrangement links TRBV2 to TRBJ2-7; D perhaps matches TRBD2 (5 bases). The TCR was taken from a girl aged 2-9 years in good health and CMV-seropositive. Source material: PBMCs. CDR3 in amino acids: CASKLPESGVYEQYF. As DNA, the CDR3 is TGTGCCAGTAAATTACCGGAGAGCGGTGTTTACGAGCAGTACTTC.